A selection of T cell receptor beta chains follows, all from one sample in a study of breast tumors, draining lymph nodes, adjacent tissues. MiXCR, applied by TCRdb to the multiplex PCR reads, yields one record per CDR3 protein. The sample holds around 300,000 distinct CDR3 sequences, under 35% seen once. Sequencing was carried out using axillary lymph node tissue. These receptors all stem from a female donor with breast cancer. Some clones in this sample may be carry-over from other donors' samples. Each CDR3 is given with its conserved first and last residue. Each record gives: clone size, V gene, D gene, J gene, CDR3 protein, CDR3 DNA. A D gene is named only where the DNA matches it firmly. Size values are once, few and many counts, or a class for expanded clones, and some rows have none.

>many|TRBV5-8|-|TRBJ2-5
CASSLDVGRQETQYF
TGTGCCAGCAGCTTGGATGTGGGCAGACAAGAGACCCAGTACTTC
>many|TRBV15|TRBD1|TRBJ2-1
CATSRDLRTGHGEQFF
TGTGCCACCAGCAGAGATTTAAGGACAGGGCACGGCGAGCAGTTCTTC
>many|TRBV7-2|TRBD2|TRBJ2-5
CASSSGTSGSRETQYF
TGTGCCAGCAGCTCCGGGACTAGCGGGAGTCGGGAGACCCAGTACTTC
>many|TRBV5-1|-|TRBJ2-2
CASSLEHTSGELFF
TGCGCCAGCAGCTTGGAACACACATCAGGGGAGCTGTTTTTT
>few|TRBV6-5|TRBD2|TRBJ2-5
CASSHSRRGRETQYF
TGTGCCAGCAGTCACTCGAGACGCGGGAGAGAGACCCAGTACTTC
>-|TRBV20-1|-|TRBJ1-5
CSARDLRGPQETQHF
TGCAGTGCTAGAGATCTCCGAGGACCTCAAGAGACCCAGCATTTT
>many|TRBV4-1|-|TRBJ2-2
CASSQVGSSTGELFF
TGCGCCAGCAGCCAAGTGGGCAGCAGCACCGGGGAGCTGTTTTTT
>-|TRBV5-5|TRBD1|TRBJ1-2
CASSSRDSLYGYTF
TGTGCCAGCAGCTCCCGGGACAGTCTCTATGGCTACACCTTC
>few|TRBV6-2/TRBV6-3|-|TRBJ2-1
CASSALGGGVGYNEQFF
TGTGCCAGCAGCGCGCTAGGGGGGGGAGTGGGGTACAATGAGCAGTTCTTC
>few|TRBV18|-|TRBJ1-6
CASSPEVSNNSPLHF
TGTGCCAGCTCCCCCGAGGTGTCCAATAATTCACCCCTCCACTTT
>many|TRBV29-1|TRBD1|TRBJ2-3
CSGLTGIRDTQYF
TGCAGCGGCTTGACAGGGATTCGAGATACGCAGTATTTT
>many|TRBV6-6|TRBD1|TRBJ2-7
CATATGGNEQYF
TGTGCCACCGCGACAGGGGGCAACGAGCAGTACTTC
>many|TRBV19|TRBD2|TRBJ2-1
CASRLTSWAYNEQFF
TGTGCCAGTAGACTGACTAGCTGGGCCTACAATGAGCAGTTCTTC
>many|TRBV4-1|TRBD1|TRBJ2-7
CASSTGQGYSYEQYF
TGCGCCAGCAGTACGGGACAGGGCTACTCCTACGAGCAGTACTTC
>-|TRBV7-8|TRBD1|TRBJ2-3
CASSSPGQQPSTHTQYF
TGTGCCAGCAGTTCTCCGGGACAGCAACCGAGCACCCATACGCAGTATTTT
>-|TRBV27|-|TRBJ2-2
CASSLMAGAGNTGELFF
TGTGCCAGCAGTTTGATGGCCGGGGCTGGGAACACCGGGGAGCTGTTTTTT
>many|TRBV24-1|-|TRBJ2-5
CATSDPARGPPGETQYF
TGTGCCACCAGTGATCCCGCCCGAGGGCCACCGGGAGAGACCCAGTACTTC
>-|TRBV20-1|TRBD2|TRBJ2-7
CSASDGGGDYEQYF
TGCAGTGCTAGCGATGGCGGGGGTGACTACGAGCAGTACTTC
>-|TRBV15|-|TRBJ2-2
CATSRGYREPVTGKLFF
TGTGCCACCAGCAGAGGTTACAGGGAACCCGTAACCGGGAAGCTGTTTTTT
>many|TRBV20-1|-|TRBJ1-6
CSAPPGGGGYNSPLHF
TGCAGTGCACCTCCCGGCGGGGGAGGGTATAATTCACCCCTCCACTTT
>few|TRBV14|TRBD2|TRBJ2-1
CASSQGSGRRNEPFF
TGTGCCAGCAGCCAAGGAAGCGGGAGGAGAAATGAGCCGTTCTTC
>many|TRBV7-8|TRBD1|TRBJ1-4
CASSTDRGRGEKLFF
TGTGCCAGCAGCACTGACAGGGGAAGAGGGGAAAAACTGTTTTTT
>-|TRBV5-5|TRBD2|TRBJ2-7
CASSRTSGSTYEQYF
TGTGCCAGCAGCCGGACAAGCGGGAGTACCTACGAGCAGTACTTC
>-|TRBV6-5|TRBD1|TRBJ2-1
CASSDRARVNEQFF
TGTGCCAGCAGCGACAGGGCGAGGGTCAATGAGCAGTTCTTC
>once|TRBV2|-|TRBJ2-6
CASSVGVANVLTF
TGTGCCAGCAGTGTAGGGGTAGCCAACGTCCTGACTTTC
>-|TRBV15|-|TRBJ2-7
CATSPLRRQGRTYERYF
TGTGCCACCAGCCCCCTCAGGAGGCAGGGGAGGACTTACGAGCGGTACTTC
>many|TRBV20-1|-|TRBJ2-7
CSARADAGTYEQYF
TGCAGTGCTAGAGCGGACGCCGGAACCTACGAGCAGTACTTC
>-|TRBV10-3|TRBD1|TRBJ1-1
CAISKGQENTEAFF
TGTGCCATCAGTAAGGGACAGGAGAACACTGAAGCTTTCTTT
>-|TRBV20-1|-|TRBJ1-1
CSASRRMNTEAFF
TGCAGTGCTAGTAGGAGAATGAACACTGAAGCTTTCTTT
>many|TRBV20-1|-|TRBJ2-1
CSARGVPAYNEQFF
TGCAGTGCTAGAGGGGTACCTGCTTACAATGAGCAGTTCTTC
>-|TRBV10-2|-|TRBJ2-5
CASSDGQVTQYF
TGCGCCAGCAGTGATGGGCAGGTGACCCAGTACTTC
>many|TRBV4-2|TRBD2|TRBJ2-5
CASSPFAGGIKETQYF
TGTGCCAGCAGCCCTTTTGCGGGAGGTATTAAAGAGACCCAGTACTTC
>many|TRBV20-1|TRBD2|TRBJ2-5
CSTSTLAGGIRQTQYF
TGCAGTACCTCTACATTAGCGGGAGGGATTAGACAGACCCAGTACTTC
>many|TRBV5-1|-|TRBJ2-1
CASSGTGSYNEQFF
TGTGCCAGCAGCGGGACAGGCTCCTACAATGAGCAGTTCTTC
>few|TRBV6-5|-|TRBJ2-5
CASSHRRRETQYF
TGTGCCAGCAGTCACCGACGAAGAGAGACCCAGTACTTC
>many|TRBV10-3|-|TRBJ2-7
CAIRGNGASVYEQYF
TGTGCCATCAGGGGGAACGGGGCCTCTGTCTACGAGCAGTACTTC
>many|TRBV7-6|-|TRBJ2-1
CASSPPLEEQFF
TGTGCCAGCAGCCCCCCTCTGGAAGAGCAGTTCTTC
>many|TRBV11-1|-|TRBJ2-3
CASSQRQPGSTDTQYF
TGTGCCAGCAGCCAACGACAACCCGGGAGCACAGATACGCAGTATTTT
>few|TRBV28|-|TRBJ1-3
CASSHFRGAGNTIYF
TGTGCCAGCAGTCATTTTCGGGGGGCTGGAAACACCATATATTTT
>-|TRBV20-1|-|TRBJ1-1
CSARPGLISEAFF
TGCAGTGCTAGACCTGGACTGATTTCTGAAGCTTTCTTT
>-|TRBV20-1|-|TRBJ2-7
CSVGPIYEQYF
TGCAGTGTAGGGCCTATCTACGAGCAGTACTTC
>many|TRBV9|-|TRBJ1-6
CASSESGVGNSPLHF
TGTGCCAGCAGCGAGTCCGGCGTCGGGAATTCACCCCTCCACTTT
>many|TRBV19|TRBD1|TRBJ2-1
CASALQGTDFNEQFF
TGTGCCAGCGCGCTACAGGGGACGGACTTCAATGAGCAGTTCTTC
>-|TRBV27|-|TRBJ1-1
CASSSLGVTEAFF
TGTGCCAGCAGTTCTTTAGGGGTCACTGAAGCTTTCTTT
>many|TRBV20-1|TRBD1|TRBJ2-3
CSASLPDRGRDTQYF
TGCAGTGCTAGCCTACCGGACAGGGGAAGGGATACGCAGTATTTT
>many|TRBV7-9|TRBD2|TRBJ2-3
CASSLGGLAASTDTQYF
TGTGCCAGCAGCTTAGGAGGACTAGCGGCTAGCACAGATACGCAGTATTTT
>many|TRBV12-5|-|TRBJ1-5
CASGLERGGGNQPQHF
TGTGCTAGTGGTTTGGAGAGGGGGGGTGGCAATCAGCCCCAGCATTTT
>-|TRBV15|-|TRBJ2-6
CSGANVLTF
TGCTCTGGGGCCAACGTCCTGACTTTC
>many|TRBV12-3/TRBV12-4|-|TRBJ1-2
CASSPQGGFSYGYTF
TGTGCCAGCAGTCCCCAGGGAGGCTTTAGCTATGGCTACACCTTC
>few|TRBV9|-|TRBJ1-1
CASSVVTNTEAFF
TGTGCCAGCAGCGTAGTAACGAACACTGAAGCTTTCTTT
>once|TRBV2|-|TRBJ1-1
CASSGIGYEAFF
TGTGCCAGCAGTGGGATAGGGTATGAAGCTTTCTTT
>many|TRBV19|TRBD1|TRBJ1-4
CASSTDRDEKLFF
TGTGCCAGTAGTACGGACAGGGATGAAAAACTGTTTTTT
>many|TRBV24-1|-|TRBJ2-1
CATSDLPGFRDNEQFF
TGTGCCACCAGTGATTTGCCAGGGTTCCGTGACAATGAGCAGTTCTTC
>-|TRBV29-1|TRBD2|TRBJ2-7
CSVWTSGSPYEQYF
TGCAGCGTTTGGACTAGCGGGAGTCCCTACGAGCAGTACTTC
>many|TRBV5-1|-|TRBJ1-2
CASARTEGGYTF
TGCGCCAGCGCCCGGACCGAGGGTGGCTACACCTTC